Each of the 25 T cell receptor beta chains below was sequenced from the same sample in a study of spatial heterogeneity in lung cancer (dated by TCRdb to the late 2010s). The meaning of the sample's time point label: sample taken at primary tumor resection. For TCR sequencing, whole RNA was extracted from tumor and nontumor lung tissue, or from cryopreserved PBMC samples, and no cell sorting was done. Receptor libraries were prepared by 5' RACE. TCRdb shows the sequencer as NextSeq 500. In-frame beta chains were kept once TCRdb had trimmed the public reads at Q25 with fastp and called clones with MiXCR. Rows merge per CDR3 protein into single entries with the most common DNA and genes. Present in this sample are around 3,900 distinct CDR3 sequences, about 9.8% of which were seen just once. The top ten clones comprise roughly 46% of the sample. This specimen was PBMCs, taken at surgery. The receptors originated from a male donor with early-stage non-small cell lung cancer.

The sample holds many counts of this clonotype. The chain links TRBV3-1 to TRBJ1-6; TRBD1 matches 7 bases. Per the germline V gene, CDR1 is LGHDT and CDR2 is YNNKEL (reference sequence). This CDR3 has 17 amino acids. V lost 8 bases to trimming and J lost 6 bases; unmatched junction nucleotides: 16. The CDR3 nucleotides are TGTGCCAGCTCCTTCTCAGGGCTCCAGGGGGTTAATTCACCCCTCCACTTT. Protein product: CASSFSGLQGVNSPLHF.

This clonotype was picked up many times. This chain joins TRBV2 and TRBJ2-3, with a possible D match to TRBD1 (5 bases). Germline values: CDR1 SNHLY, CDR2 FYNNEI. The ends were cut back, 4 bases at V and 6 bases at J, with 14 bases in the middle. This CDR3 has 14 amino acids. The CDR3, as DNA: TGTGCCAGCAGTGCGATATGGAAGGGGGATACGCAGTATTTT. Amino acid sequence: CASSAIWKGDTQYF.

This clonotype is medium-sized (0.01 to 0.1%) within its sample. V gene TRBV6-1 combines with J gene TRBJ1-5, with a possible D match to TRBD1 (5 bases). Germline CDR1 and CDR2: MNHNS and SASEGT. Deletions cut 7 bases from V and 3 bases from J, with 16 bases between. The CDR3 has 15 residues. The CDR3 sequence is CASNKWDGINQPQHF. The CDR3 DNA sequence: TGTGCCAGCAACAAGTGGGACGGGATCAATCAGCCCCAGCATTTT.

At least ten counts were recorded for this clonotype. The chain employs TRBV4-1 and TRBJ2-1, with 8 bases that match TRBD1. V gave up 6 bases and J gave up 1 base; unmatched junction bases: 23. The CDR3 is 21 amino acids. Germline CDR1 is MGHRA and CDR2 is YSYEKL. DNA of the CDR3: TGCGCCAGCAGAAAGAGGTGGGGACAGGAATCAACAATTTATTCCTACAATGAGCAGTTCTTC. Its protein is CASRKRWGQESTIYSYNEQFF.

In its sample, this clonotype was seen many times. The V and J genes are TRBV28 and TRBJ1-4; TRBD1 matches 7 bases. V was clipped by 3 bases and J by 6 bases; unmatched bases: 7. This CDR3 has 15 amino acids. Germline values: CDR1 MDHEN, CDR2 SYDVKM. DNA of the CDR3: TGTGCCAGCAGTTTGGTAGGACAGGCTTATGAAAAACTGTTTTTT. Protein: CASSLVGQAYEKLFF.

This clonotype has a count of ten or more. The J gene is TRBJ2-7, the V gene TRBV28; no clear D gene. Trimming pared 7 bases from V and 3 bases from J, leaving 16 bases between. Germline CDR1 is MDHEN and CDR2 is SYDVKM. This CDR3 region has 14 residues. CDR3 sequence (DNA): TGTGCCAGCAAACGGGTTCCTCAACACTACGAGCAGTACTTC. It codes for CASKRVPQHYEQYF.

Of note for this clonotype: Being one base from a much bigger clone, this may be a read error. Given the absence of the conserved phenylalanine or tryptophan at the CDR3 end, a read error is likely. The V and J genes are TRBV6-2 or TRBV6-3 and TRBJ2-4; D assignment may be TRBD1 or TRBD2 (6 bases each). This CDR3 is 17 amino acids long. CDR1 is MNHEY and CDR2 is SVGEGT in the germline V gene. The germline V and J ends were trimmed by 6 bases and 0 bases, with 18 bases remaining between them. CDR3 loop: CASSLTKGGLAKNIQYI. CDR3 DNA sequence: TGTGCCAGCAGCCTAACCAAGGGGGGACTAGCCAAAAACATTCAGTACATC.

This clonotype was recorded many times. This rearrangement joins TRBV7-9 to TRBJ1-5; the D gene is possibly TRBD1 (6 bases). This CDR3 is built from 17 residues. The V gene's germline CDR1 is SEHNR and CDR2 FQNEAQ (reference sequence). The germline V and J ends were trimmed by 4 bases and 2 bases, with 18 bases remaining between them. The CDR3 is CASSSSNTGMGNQPQHF. DNA of the CDR3: TGTGCCAGCAGCTCGTCGAACACAGGGATGGGCAATCAGCCCCAGCATTTT.

This clonotype was counted ten times or more. The J gene is TRBJ1-2, the V gene TRBV5-1; 11 bases align to TRBD1. The germline V gene has CDR1 SGHRS and CDR2 YFSETQ. V shed 4 bases, J shed 8 bases, and the junction held 4 bases outside the gene matches. The CDR3 runs to 13 residues. The DNA of the CDR3 is TGCGCCAGCAGCCCCGGGACAGGGGGAGGCTACACCTTC. This gives the protein CASSPGTGGGYTF.

At least ten counts were recorded for this clonotype. The rearrangement joins TRBV18 to TRBJ1-2; D not resolved. Trimming left V 1 base short and J 2 bases short, with 5 bases between. CDR1 is KGHSH, CDR2 LQKENI, per germline. The CDR3 runs 13 residues. The CDR3 sequence: CASSPQGNYGYTF. In DNA form, the CDR3 reads TGTGCCAGCTCACCACAGGGAAACTATGGCTACACCTTC. Based on the CDR3 plus reference TRBV18 and TRBJ1-2, the full variable domain is NAGVMQNPRHLVRRRGQEARLRCSPMKGHSHVYWYRQLPEEGLKFMVYLQKENIIDESGMPKERFSAEFPKEGPSILRIQQVVRGDSAAYFCASSPQGNYGYTFGSGTRLTVV.

This clonotype was observed a few times. The chain employs TRBV30 and TRBJ2-1; D call uncertain. Germline V CDR1 and CDR2: GTSNPN, SVGIG (reference sequence). This CDR3 has 15 residues. V was trimmed by 0 bases and J by 12 bases, leaving 21 bases between them. DNA for the CDR3: TGTGCCTGGAGTGTGGCTGGACGAATTGACCTCCTGCAGTTCTTC. As protein: CAWSVAGRIDLLQFF.

This clonotype is medium-sized by share. The V and J genes are TRBV4-1 and TRBJ2-4, with D possibly matching TRBD2 (7 bases). Trimming stripped 3 bases from V and 5 bases from J, with 11 bases between. This CDR3 has 14 residues. Germline CDR1 reads MGHRA; CDR2 reads YSYEKL. The CDR3 DNA follows: TGCGCCAGCAGCCAGATGGGGGGGCAAAACATTCAGTACTTC. Encoded protein: CASSQMGGQNIQYF.

The rearrangement uses TRBV6-5 and TRBJ2-2; TRBD2 is a possible D gene (6 bases). Germline assignment: CDR1 MNHEY and CDR2 SVGAGI. V dropped 6 bases and J dropped 2 bases, with 10 bases sitting between them. The CDR3 sequence is 14 residues long. The DNA for the CDR3 is TGTGCCAGCAGCCGGGACTCTAACACCGGGGAGCTGTTTTTT. Amino acid sequence: CASSRDSNTGELFF.

By share of the sample, this clonotype is medium-sized (0.01 to 0.1%). CDR3 residues: CASSRLEMSTDTQYF. In DNA form, the CDR3 reads TGTGCCAGCAGTAGACTAGAAATGAGCACAGATACGCAGTATTTT. The gene calls are TRBV27 and TRBJ2-3, with D perhaps matching TRBD2 (6 bases). Germline values: CDR1 MNHEY, CDR2 SMNVEV (reference sequence). The CDR3 is 15 amino acids. The V end lost 5 bases, the J end lost 0 bases, and 12 bases lay between the germline ends.

By sample fraction, this clonotype is medium-sized. This rearrangement joins TRBV12-3 or TRBV12-4 to TRBJ2-3; 8 bases are shared with TRBD2. The junction had 6 bases not matched to a gene; V was cut back by 6 bases and J by 1 base. The length of the CDR3 is 15 residues. CDR3 DNA: TGTGCCAGCAGCCCCGGGGGGGGCGGCACAGATACGCAGTATTTT. Translating it yields CASSPGGGGTDTQYF.

Many counts were recorded for this clonotype. The V and J genes are TRBV13 and TRBJ2-1, with D perhaps matching TRBD2 (7 bases). V lost 7 bases and J 9 bases, leaving 13 bases between the germline ends. The germline gives CDR1 PRHDT, CDR2 FYEKMQ (reference sequence). CDR3 size: 12 residues. CDR3 DNA: TGTGCCAGCACCCCAGGGGAGGGTGAGCAGTTCTTC. Encoded protein: CASTPGEGEQFF.

CDR3 loop: CASSEAGAYLPYEQYF. The CDR3 nucleotides read TGTGCCAGCAGTGAAGCGGGGGCCTATCTACCCTACGAGCAGTACTTC. The chain employs TRBV6-1 and TRBJ2-7; tentative D call: TRBD1 (6 bases). The germline gives CDR1 MNHNS, CDR2 SASEGT. The length of the CDR3 is 16 residues. Trimming shortened V by 0 bases and J by 2 bases, and 14 bases separated the two germline ends.

This clonotype was observed a handful of times. This rearrangement joins TRBV9 to TRBJ2-5; 14 bases agree with TRBD2. The CDR3 has 16 amino acids. Germline-derived CDR1 and CDR2 are SGDLS and YYNGEE. V was pared by 2 bases and J by 5 bases, with 5 bases of the junction left unmatched. For the CDR3, the DNA is TGTGCCAGCAGCGTTCTGGGACTAGCGGGGGAGGAGACCCAGTACTTC. The encoded protein is CASSVLGLAGEETQYF.

This clonotype was observed many times. This chain uses TRBV6-1 with TRBJ2-1; D ambiguous. The CDR3 contains 12 residues. Trimming pared 3 bases from V and 10 bases from J, leaving 10 bases between. The germline gives CDR1 MNHNS, CDR2 SASEGT. The CDR3 nucleotides are TGTGCCAGCAGTGACCAGACTCCGGAGCAGTTCTTC. Protein product: CASSDQTPEQFF.

The chain uses TRBV7-7 and TRBJ1-2; 7 nucleotides line up with TRBD1. This CDR3 contains 15 residues. Germline V CDR1 and CDR2: SSHAT, FNYEAQ (reference sequence). V lost 5 bases, J lost 4 bases, and 10 bases stayed unmatched. The CDR3 nucleotides read TGTGCCAGCAGCCCTATTTCGGGACAGCCCTATGGCTACACCTTC. It codes for CASSPISGQPYGYTF.

The table lists this clonotype with many counts. J is TRBJ1-2 and V is TRBV7-3; 9 nucleotides line up with TRBD1. CDR3 length: 15 amino acids. The germline V gene encodes CDR1 SGHTA and CDR2 FQGTGA. The J segment lost 4 bases and the V segment lost 5 bases, leaving 8 bases of the junction unmatched. In DNA form, the CDR3 reads TGTGCCAGCAGCCCAACACAGGGGGCTACCTATGGCTACACCTTC. Translation: CASSPTQGATYGYTF.

This clonotype was seen ten or more times. The rearrangement uses TRBV27 and TRBJ2-7; 9 bases fit TRBD1. Trimming at V came to 6 bases and at J to 4 bases, leaving 10 bases not matched to a gene. Per germline, CDR1 MNHEY and CDR2 SMNVEV (reference sequence). There are 15 residues in the CDR3. CDR3 residues: CASRPGQGNGYEQYF. In DNA, the CDR3 is TGTGCCAGCAGACCGGGACAGGGTAACGGGTACGAGCAGTACTTC.

This clonotype was seen ten or more times. This rearrangement joins TRBV5-1 to TRBJ2-7; no clear D. This CDR3 region has 13 residues. V was clipped by 0 bases and J by 5 bases, with 9 bases between them. CDR1 SGHRS and CDR2 YFSETQ come from the germline V gene. CDR3 residues: CASSLVSSHEQYF. The CDR3 DNA sequence: TGCGCCAGCAGCTTGGTTTCTTCCCACGAGCAGTACTTC. The complete variable domain, with remaining parts taken from reference TRBV5-1 and TRBJ2-7, reads KAGVTQTPRYLIKTRGQQVTLSCSPISGHRSVSWYQQTPGQGLQFLFEYFSETQRNKGNFPGRFSGRQFSNSRSEMNVSTLELGDSALYLCASSLVSSHEQYFGPGTRLTVT.

This clonotype was recorded at least ten times. V gene TRBV7-9 combines with J gene TRBJ2-7; no clear D gene. This CDR3 has 14 amino acids. Trimming shortened V by 5 bases and J by 0 bases, and 11 bases separated the two germline ends. Germline V gene sequence: CDR1 SEHNR, CDR2 FQNEAQ (reference sequence). CDR3 sequence: CASSPTLSSYEQYF. CDR3 DNA sequence: TGTGCCAGCAGCCCAACACTGAGCTCCTACGAGCAGTACTTC.

This clonotype was picked up many times. The J gene is TRBJ1-6, the V gene TRBV11-2; 7 bases agree with TRBD1. The CDR3 consists of 18 residues. The V gene end was trimmed by 2 bases and the J gene end by 5 bases; junction bases not matched to a gene: 12. Germline V gene lookup returns CDR1 SGHAT and CDR2 FQNNGV. CDR3 in DNA: TGTGCCAGCAGCTTAAAGAGGGGGCGCGAGTGGGATAATTCACCCCTCCACTTT. Amino acid sequence: CASSLKRGREWDNSPLHF.